These 7 T cell receptor beta chains share one sample of origin, sequenced in a study of T cell responses to AZD1222 COVID-19 vaccine. The protocol was immunoSEQ multiplex PCR, while the TCRdb copy is restricted to in-frame clones and leaves out a portion. The sample has over 100,000 clones, around 87% seen once. This specimen was peripheral blood, taken on day 0 of AZD1222 vaccination. The receptors were gathered from an adult in good health.

The chain is built from TRBV12-3 or TRBV12-4 and TRBJ1-1; 7 positions agree with TRBD1. The V segment lost 6 bases and the J segment 6 bases; nucleotides outside the gene matches: 4. The CDR3 loop spans 12 amino acids. The CDR3 DNA reads TGTGCCAGCAGCCTGGGACAGTCTGAAGCTTTCTTT. It translates to CASSLGQSEAFF.

The chain links TRBV7-9 to TRBJ2-5, with a weak D call TRBD1 (5 bases). Trimming left V 5 bases short and J 0 bases short, with 10 bases between. Germline CDR1 is SEHNR and CDR2 is FQNEAQ (reference sequence). There are 14 residues in the CDR3. The CDR3 sequence is CASSRPTDQETQYF. CDR3 DNA: TGTGCCAGCAGCCGACCGACAGACCAAGAGACCCAGTACTTC.

The chain recombines TRBV18 with TRBJ1-2, with D perhaps matching TRBD1 (6 bases). Trimming removed 3 bases at V and 6 bases at J, with 11 bases between. The CDR3 spans 13 residues. In germline, CDR1 is KGHSH, CDR2 LQKENI. CDR3 coding DNA: TGTGCCAGCTCACCGGCAGGGGAGAATGGCTACACCTTC. Encoded protein: CASSPAGENGYTF.

This chain uses TRBV5-4 with TRBJ2-1; D uncertain. The CDR3 covers 14 residues. Germline CDR1 reads SGHNT; CDR2 reads YYREEE (reference sequence). Deletions cut 0 bases from V and 7 bases from J, with 11 bases between. CDR3 region: CASSLESSLNEQFF. Written as DNA, the CDR3 is TGTGCCAGCAGCTTGGAATCTAGTCTGAATGAGCAGTTCTTC.

This chain links TRBV3-1 (or the pseudogene TRBV3-2) with TRBJ2-7, with TRBD2 matching 16 bases. The germline V gene has CDR1 LGHDT and CDR2 YNNKEL (reference sequence). Germline trimming cut 3 bases from V and 5 bases from J; bases unmatched to any gene: 7. The CDR3 covers 17 residues. CDR3 sequence: CASSQGLAGGRRNEQYF. The CDR3 region has the DNA TGTGCCAGCAGCCAGGGACTAGCGGGGGGGCGAAGGAACGAGCAGTACTTC.

V and J are TRBV3-1 (or the pseudogene TRBV3-2) and TRBJ1-6, with no clear D. The CDR3 consists of 12 residues. Trimming took 2 bases from V and 12 from J, leaving 8 bases between them. Germline V gives CDR1 LGHDT, CDR2 YNNKEL (reference sequence). The CDR3 DNA reads as TGTGCCAGCAGCCAAACGCCGGGACCCCTCCACTTT. Protein product: CASSQTPGPLHF.

The chain joins TRBV7-3 to TRBJ2-3, with 10 positions matching TRBD2. Germline trimming cut 1 base from V and 5 bases from J; bases unmatched to any gene: 6. Germline V gene data show CDR1 as SGHTA and CDR2 as FQGTGA. The CDR3 spans 16 residues. This CDR3 is CASSLISVAGGDTQYF. The CDR3 coding sequence is TGTGCCAGCAGCTTAATTTCCGTAGCGGGGGGAGATACGCAGTATTTT.